Listed below are T cell receptor beta chains from one sample, sequenced in a study of T-cell memory formation after mild COVID-19. From the 5' RACE reads, TCRdb called clonotypes with MiXCR, one entry per CDR3 protein. The sample carries roughly 480,000 distinct CDR3 sequences, 20% to 25% recorded once. The sequencing sample was made of PBMCs or a T cell subset sorted from them (not recorded which). All receptors come from an adult woman who had mild COVID-19 (a few samples of this study predate the infection). Cell type and time point are not known. CDR3s include the opening cysteine and the closing phenylalanine or tryptophan. A D gene is named only where the DNA matches it firmly. Where a row states a size, it is once, few, many or the class of an expanded clone; other rows omit it.

D: NA
size: few
V: TRBV12-3/TRBV12-4
J: TRBJ2-2
CDR3: CASSSQGKNTGELFF
DNA: TGTGCCAGCAGTTCTCAGGGGAAGAACACCGGGGAGCTGTTTTTT

D: NA
size: NA
V: TRBV29-1
J: TRBJ2-3
CDR3: CSVVGNSGYGLGDTQYF
DNA: TGCAGCGTTGTTGGTAATTCAGGGTACGGCTTGGGGGATACGCAGTATTTT

D: NA
size: few
V: TRBV7-9
J: TRBJ2-5
CDR3: CASSFSGDLQETQYF
DNA: TGTGCCAGCAGCTTTTCGGGGGACCTCCAAGAGACCCAGTACTTC

D: NA
size: NA
V: TRBV4-1
J: TRBJ1-5
CDR3: CASSRPNRTDSNQPQHF
DNA: TGCGCCAGCAGCCGTCCGAATAGGACAGATAGCAATCAGCCCCAGCATTTT

D: NA
size: few
V: TRBV7-9
J: TRBJ2-5
CDR3: CASSQSKTGRETQYF
DNA: TGTGCCAGCAGCCAATCCAAGACAGGGAGGGAGACCCAGTACTTC

D: TRBD1
size: NA
V: TRBV20-1
J: TRBJ2-7
CDR3: CSARDRQGNYEQYF
DNA: TGCAGTGCTAGGGACCGACAGGGAAATTACGAGCAGTACTTC

D: NA
size: NA
V: TRBV19
J: TRBJ1-1
CDR3: CATRSGRTEAFF
DNA: TGTGCCACCCGCTCCGGACGGACTGAAGCTTTCTTT

D: TRBD1
size: few
V: TRBV4-2
J: TRBJ2-5
CDR3: CASSHPGQGALSETQYF
DNA: TGTGCCAGCAGCCATCCCGGACAGGGGGCCTTGTCAGAGACCCAGTACTTC

D: NA
size: NA
V: TRBV20-1
J: TRBJ1-2
CDR3: CSAQLTDYGYTF
DNA: TGCAGTGCCCAGCTGACAGACTATGGCTACACCTTC

D: NA
size: once
V: TRBV7-9
J: TRBJ2-7
CDR3: CASSKPGGGYEQYF
DNA: TGTGCCAGCAGCAAACCCGGGGGAGGCTACGAGCAGTACTTC

D: NA
size: few
V: TRBV4-1
J: TRBJ2-7
CDR3: CASSQDGGSYEQYF
DNA: TGCGCCAGCAGCCAAGACGGGGGCTCCTACGAGCAGTACTTC

D: NA
size: NA
V: TRBV10-3
J: TRBJ1-1
CDR3: CAISDGVSNTEAFF
DNA: TGTGCCATCAGTGACGGGGTTTCGAACACTGAAGCTTTCTTT

D: TRBD2
size: many
V: TRBV12-3/TRBV12-4
J: TRBJ2-2
CDR3: CASSFQLASGSLGGELFF
DNA: TGTGCCAGCAGCTTCCAGTTGGCTAGCGGGAGTTTGGGCGGGGAGCTGTTTTTT

D: NA
size: few
V: TRBV20-1
J: TRBJ2-1
CDR3: CSARGTESSYNEQFF
DNA: TGCAGTGCTAGAGGGACTGAAAGCTCCTACAATGAGCAGTTCTTC

D: NA
size: few
V: TRBV7-8
J: TRBJ1-1
CDR3: CASSLDVEAFF
DNA: TGTGCCAGCAGCTTAGATGTGGAAGCTTTCTTT

D: TRBD2
size: NA
V: TRBV12-3/TRBV12-4
J: TRBJ2-2
CDR3: CASSSPGLAGGIGELFF
DNA: TGTGCCAGCAGTTCCCCGGGACTAGCGGGGGGTATCGGGGAGCTGTTTTTT

D: TRBD2
size: NA
V: TRBV9
J: TRBJ2-3
CDR3: CASSAPGLDSTDTQYF
DNA: TGTGCCAGCAGCGCCCCCGGACTAGATTCAACAGATACGCAGTATTTT

D: TRBD2
size: few
V: TRBV20-1
J: TRBJ2-7
CDR3: CSAVGGTSYEQYF
DNA: TGCAGTGCTGTGGGGGGGACCTCCTACGAGCAGTACTTC

D: NA
size: NA
V: TRBV5-1
J: TRBJ2-7
CDR3: CASRGDSEQYF
DNA: TGCGCCAGCAGAGGGGATTCCGAGCAGTACTTC